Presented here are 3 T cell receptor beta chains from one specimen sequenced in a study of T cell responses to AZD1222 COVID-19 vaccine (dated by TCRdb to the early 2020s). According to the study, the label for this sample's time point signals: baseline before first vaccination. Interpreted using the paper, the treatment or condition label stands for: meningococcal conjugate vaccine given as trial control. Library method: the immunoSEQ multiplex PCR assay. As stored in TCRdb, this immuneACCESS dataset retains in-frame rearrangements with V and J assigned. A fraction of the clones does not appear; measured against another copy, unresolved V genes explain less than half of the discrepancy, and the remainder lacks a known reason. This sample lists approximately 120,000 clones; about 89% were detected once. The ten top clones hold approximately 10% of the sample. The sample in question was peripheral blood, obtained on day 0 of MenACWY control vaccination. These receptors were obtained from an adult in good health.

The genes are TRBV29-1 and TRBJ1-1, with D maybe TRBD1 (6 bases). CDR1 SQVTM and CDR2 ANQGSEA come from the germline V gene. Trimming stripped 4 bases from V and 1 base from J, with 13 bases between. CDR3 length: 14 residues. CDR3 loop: CSVGGRGKNTEAFF. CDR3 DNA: TGCAGCGTTGGGGGCAGGGGAAAGAACACTGAAGCTTTCTTT.

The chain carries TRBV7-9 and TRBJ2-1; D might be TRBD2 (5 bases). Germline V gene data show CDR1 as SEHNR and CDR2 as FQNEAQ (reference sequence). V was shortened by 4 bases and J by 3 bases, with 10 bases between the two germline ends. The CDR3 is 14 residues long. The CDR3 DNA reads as TGTGCCAGCAGCTCCCAACTAGACTACAATGAGCAGTTCTTC. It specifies CASSSQLDYNEQFF.

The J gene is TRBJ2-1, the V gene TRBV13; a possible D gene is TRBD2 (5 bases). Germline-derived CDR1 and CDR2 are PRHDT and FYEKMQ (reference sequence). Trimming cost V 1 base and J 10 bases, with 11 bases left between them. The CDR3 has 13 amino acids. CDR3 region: CASSLDPGNEQFF. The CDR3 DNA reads TGTGCCAGCAGCTTAGATCCGGGGAACGAGCAGTTCTTC.